This entry describes one T cell receptor beta chain. Antigen specificity is unknown. The data derive from a study of beta chain features in type 1 diabetes. This CDR3 spans 17 amino acids. Germline CDR1 LGHNA, CDR2 YSLEER. The trim removed 4 bases at V and 6 bases at J, leaving 14 bases unmatched. Overall study findings and caveats: TCRB CDR3s were moderately but significantly shorter in Type 1 diabetes patients in all four CD4+ subsets.

Expressed TCRB transcripts were sequenced, since all the RNA that had been isolated was reverse transcribed. Sequencing used immunoSEQ multiplex PCR; TCRdb keeps in-frame clones, though not all of them. The repertoire holds 630,000 or so clones, with over 12% as singletons. The source is a young man with type 1 diabetes. This sequence joins TRBV4-3 and TRBJ2-1; TRBD1 aligns across 8 bases. Material: naive CD4+ T cells from blood. CDR3 sequence (DNA): TGCGCCAGCAGCCGTACCAATCAGGGGGCCCGCGCCAATGAGCAGTTCTTC. Residues: CASSRTNQGARANEQFF.